This T cell receptor (beta chain) is from a study of regulatory T cells in long-lasting Graves disease. Study details: Graves' cases, newly diagnosed, had used antithyroid drugs under 3 months. Study conclusions and caveats: Persistent-disease Graves' patients showed less TCR diversity than new cases.

This clonotype showed up many times. Its antigen remains unidentified. The CDR3 has 16 residues. V lost 0 bases to trimming and J lost 6 bases, with 17 bases between them. Looked up from germline, CDR1 is SGHRS and CDR2 is YFSETQ. Assembly of TCR beta libraries relied on iRepertoire HTBI primers together with Arm-PCR of CDR3 regions. TCRdb re-called the multiplex PCR reads with MiXCR, one entry per CDR3 protein. The sample has about 530,000 distinct CDR3 sequences; roughly a sixth are singletons. Indicated time point: newly diagnosed GD, antithyroid drugs for less than 3 months. PBMC-derived RNA was used for the TCR library. These data were likewise used in another study, on T cells in Graves' hyperthyroidism and ophthalmopathy. That source reports: Lactation, pregnancy, other autoimmune disease or uncontrolled infection excluded patients.

The TCR comes from a woman between 40 and 65 years old with Graves disease. The source material was peripheral blood mononuclear cells (PBMCs), sampled at new diagnosis, from a patient treated with antithyroid drugs. The chain carries TRBV5-1 and TRBJ2-3; maybe TRBD2 (6 bases). DNA for the CDR3: TGCGCCAGCAGCTTGGTCCAGTCCGCCGGGAGTGATACGCAGTATTTT. Protein: CASSLVQSAGSDTQYF.